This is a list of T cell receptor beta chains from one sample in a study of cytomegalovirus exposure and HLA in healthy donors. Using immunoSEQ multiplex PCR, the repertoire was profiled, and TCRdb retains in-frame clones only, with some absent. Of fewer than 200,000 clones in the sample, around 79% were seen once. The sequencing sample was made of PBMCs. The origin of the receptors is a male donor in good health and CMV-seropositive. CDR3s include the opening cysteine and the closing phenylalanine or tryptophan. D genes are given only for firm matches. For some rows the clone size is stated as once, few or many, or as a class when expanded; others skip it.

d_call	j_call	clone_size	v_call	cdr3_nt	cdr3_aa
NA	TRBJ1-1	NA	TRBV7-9	TGTGCCAGCAGCTGGCAGGAAGGAACTGAAGCTTTCTTT	CASSWQEGTEAFF
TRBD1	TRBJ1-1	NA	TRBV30	TGTGCCTGGGGGACAGGGTGGGACACTGAAGCTTTCTTT	CAWGTGWDTEAFF
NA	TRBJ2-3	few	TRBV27	TGTGCCAGCAGGCCCATTCTAGGAGGAGATACGCAGTATTTT	CASRPILGGDTQYF
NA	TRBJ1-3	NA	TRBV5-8	TGTGCCAGCAGCTTGGGCGGCACTGGAAACACCATATATTTT	CASSLGGTGNTIYF
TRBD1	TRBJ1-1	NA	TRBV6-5	TGTGCCAGCAGTTACTCTGGGACAGCGAGGAACACTGAAGCTTTCTTT	CASSYSGTARNTEAFF
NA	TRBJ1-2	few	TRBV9	TGTGCCAGCAGCGCCCCGGGGGAGAGCTCGGACTATGGCTACACCTTC	CASSAPGESSDYGYTF
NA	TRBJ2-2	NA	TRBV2	TGTGCCAGCAGCGAGGGAGGGGGCGGGGAGCTGTTTTTT	CASSEGGGGELFF
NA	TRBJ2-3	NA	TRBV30	TGTGCCTGGAGTTTGTACACCGTACGGTTACCACAGAATACGCAGTATTTT	CAWSLYTVRLPQNTQYF
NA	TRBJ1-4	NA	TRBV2	TGTGCCAGCAGTGGGGGAGGGTCAACTAATGAAAAACTGTTTTTT	CASSGGGSTNEKLFF
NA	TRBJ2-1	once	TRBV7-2	TGTGCCAGCAGCGGTGATGGACAGAGGAACAATGAGCAGTTCTTC	CASSGDGQRNNEQFF
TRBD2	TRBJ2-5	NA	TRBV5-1	TGCGCCAGCAGCTGGAGCGGGGATAAAGAGACCCAGTACTTC	CASSWSGDKETQYF
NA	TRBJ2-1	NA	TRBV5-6	TGTGCCAGCAGCCTTCAGAGGTTACAGTTCTTC	CASSLQRLQFF
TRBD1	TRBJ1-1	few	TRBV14	TGTGCCAGCAGCCAAGGGCCGGGACAGATGAACACTGAAGCTTTCTTT	CASSQGPGQMNTEAFF
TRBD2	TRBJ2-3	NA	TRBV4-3	TGCGCCAGCAGCCAAGACCGCCGGACTAGCCGCACAGATACGCAGTATTTT	CASSQDRRTSRTDTQYF
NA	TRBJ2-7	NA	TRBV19	TGTGCCACCTCAATGCTAGACGGTTTCTACGAGCAGTACTTC	CATSMLDGFYEQYF
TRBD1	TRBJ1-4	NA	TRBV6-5	TGTGCCAGCAGAGGGACAGCAACTAATGAAAAACTGTTTTTT	CASRGTATNEKLFF
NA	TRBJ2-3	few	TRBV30	TGTGCCTGGAGTGTGCCGGGTACAGATACGCAGTATTTT	CAWSVPGTDTQYF
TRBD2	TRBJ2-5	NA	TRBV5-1	TGCGCCAGCAGCGCGCTAGCGGGGGATATTCAAGAGACCCAGTACTTC	CASSALAGDIQETQYF
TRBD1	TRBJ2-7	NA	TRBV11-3	TGTGCCAGCAGCTCGTCGGACAGGGAGTACGAGCAGTACTTC	CASSSSDREYEQYF
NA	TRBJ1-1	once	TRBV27	TGTGCCAGCAGTTTATCGGTTACCAGTGAAGCTTTCTTT	CASSLSVTSEAFF
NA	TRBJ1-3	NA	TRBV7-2	TGTGCCAGCAGCTCCCAGGCCGCTGGAAACACCATATATTTT	CASSSQAAGNTIYF
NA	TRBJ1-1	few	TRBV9	TGTGCCAGCAGCGCGGAGGGAGGAGGCACTGAAGCTTTCTTT	CASSAEGGGTEAFF
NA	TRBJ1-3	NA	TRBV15	TGTGCCACCAGCAGAGATCGGGGAGTCTCTGGAAACACCATATATTTT	CATSRDRGVSGNTIYF
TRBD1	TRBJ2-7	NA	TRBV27	TGTGCCAGCAGTTTTGGACAGGGGGGGTACGAGCAGTACTTC	CASSFGQGGYEQYF
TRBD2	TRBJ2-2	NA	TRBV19	TGTGCCACGACTCTCCTAGGACAACTAGCGGGGGGCCCGAACACCGGGGAGCTGTTTTTT	CATTLLGQLAGGPNTGELFF
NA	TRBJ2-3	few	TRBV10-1	TGCGCCAGCAGTGAATCAGGGGCAGATACGCAGTATTTT	CASSESGADTQYF
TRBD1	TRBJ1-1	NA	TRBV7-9	TGTTCCAGCAGCTTCCAAGGGGGACAGGCCCCCGTGAGCACTGAAGCTTTCTTT	CSSSFQGGQAPVSTEAFF
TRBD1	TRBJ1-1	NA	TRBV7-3	TGTGCCAGCAGCTTAGTACCAGGGGGCCGAGCTTTCTTT	CASSLVPGGRAFF
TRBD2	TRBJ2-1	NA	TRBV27	TGTGCCAGCAGTTTATCAAGCGGGGAGGGAAATGAGCAGTTCTTC	CASSLSSGEGNEQFF
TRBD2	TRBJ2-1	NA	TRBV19	TGTGCCAGTAGTATGCGGGGACTATACAATGAGCAGTTCTTC	CASSMRGLYNEQFF
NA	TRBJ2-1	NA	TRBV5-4	TGTGCCAGCAGCTTGAACGAGGGCGCCTACAATGAGCAGTTCTTC	CASSLNEGAYNEQFF
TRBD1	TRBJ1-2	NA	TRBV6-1	TGTGCCAGCAGTCCCCGGGACAGGGTGGGTGGCTACACCTTC	CASSPRDRVGGYTF
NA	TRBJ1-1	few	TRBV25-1	TGTGCCAGCAGGGCAGGGGACCCCCTGAACACTGAAGCTTTCTTT	CASRAGDPLNTEAFF
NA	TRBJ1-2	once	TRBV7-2	TGTGCCAGCAGCTTAGGACGGGGGACTGGTGGCTACACCTTC	CASSLGRGTGGYTF
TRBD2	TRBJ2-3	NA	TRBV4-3	TGCGCCAGCAGCCAAGTACTAGCGGGGGGACACACAGATACGCAGTATTTT	CASSQVLAGGHTDTQYF
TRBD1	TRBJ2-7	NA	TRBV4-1	TGCGCCAGCAGCCCCGGGACAGGGGGCGCGTACGAGCAGTACTTC	CASSPGTGGAYEQYF
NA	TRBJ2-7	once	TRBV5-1	TGCGCCAGCAGCCTGACAGGCCGAGACCTTTCTGAGCAGTACTTC	CASSLTGRDLSEQYF
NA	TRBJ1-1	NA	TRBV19	TGTGCCAGTAGTACGACAGGCGCTGAAGCTTTCTTT	CASSTTGAEAFF
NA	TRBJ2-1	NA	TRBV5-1	TGCGCCACCCGAAGGGGGGGAGGTGGGGATGAGCAGTTCTTC	CATRRGGGGDEQFF
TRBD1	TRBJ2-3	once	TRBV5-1	TGCGCCAGCAGCGTCACAGGGGTGGGCACAGATACGCAGTATTTT	CASSVTGVGTDTQYF
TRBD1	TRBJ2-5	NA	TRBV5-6	TGTGCCAGCAGCTTACTGACCGGACAGGGGTTGGGTGAGACCCAGTACTTC	CASSLLTGQGLGETQYF
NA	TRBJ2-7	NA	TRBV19	TGTGCCAGTAGCCCCGCAGGGCGCGAGCAGTACTTC	CASSPAGREQYF
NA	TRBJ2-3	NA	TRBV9	TGTGCCAGCAACGGGTCCGTAGCAGATACGCAGTATTTT	CASNGSVADTQYF
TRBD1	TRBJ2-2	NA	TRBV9	TGTGCCAGCAGCGTTAGGACAGGGGGCGGCGAGAACACCGGGGAGCTGTTTTTT	CASSVRTGGGENTGELFF
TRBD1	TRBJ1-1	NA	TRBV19	TGTGCCAGTAGTGTCGGACAGGAGCACACTGAAGCTTTCTTT	CASSVGQEHTEAFF